A selection of T cell receptor beta chains follows, all from one sample in a study of cytomegalovirus exposure and HLA in healthy donors. The protocol was immunoSEQ multiplex PCR, while the TCRdb copy is restricted to in-frame clones and leaves out a portion. The sample holds 100,000 to 150,000 clones, 80% to 85% seen once. The sequenced sample was PBMCs. The receptor source for this set is a woman in her thirties in good health and CMV-seronegative. Each CDR3 is given with its conserved first and last residue. The D gene is left open where the match is weak. Clone size is given for some rows only: seen once, a few or many times, or a class if the clone is expanded.

>TRBV11-1|once|TRBJ2-7|TRBD1
TGTGCCAGCAGCACCCGGACAGGATACGAGCAGTACTTC
CASSTRTGYEQYF
>TRBV6-4|-|TRBJ2-3|TRBD2
TGTGCCAGTAGCGGGAGCGGTGGTGGGACAGATACGCAGTATTTT
CASSGSGGGTDTQYF
>TRBV30|few|TRBJ1-2|TRBD1
TGTGCCTGGAGAACAGGGGGCGCGTTGTCCTATGGCTACACCTTC
CAWRTGGALSYGYTF
>TRBV5-1|-|TRBJ1-3|-
TGCGCCAGCAGCTTGACTGAGGTCAACTCTGGAAACACCATATATTTT
CASSLTEVNSGNTIYF
>TRBV4-1|-|TRBJ2-4|TRBD2
TGCGCCAGCAGCCCCCCCCGGACTAGCGGGAGGATAGCCAAAAACATTCAGTACTTC
CASSPPRTSGRIAKNIQYF
>TRBV4-3|-|TRBJ1-2|-
TGCGCCAGCAGCCAAGATCGGATGTGGGCAGAAGGCTACACCTTC
CASSQDRMWAEGYTF
>TRBV10-3|-|TRBJ2-2|TRBD2
TGTGCCATCAGAGAGGCTAGCGGGAACACCGGGGAGCTGTTTTTT
CAIREASGNTGELFF
>TRBV30|few|TRBJ1-4|-
TGTGCCTGGAGGGCACTTACAGGGCTAGGTGAAAAACTGTTTTTT
CAWRALTGLGEKLFF
>TRBV20-1|-|TRBJ1-2|-
TGCAGTGCCACGGACAGTTGGGGCTACACCTTC
CSATDSWGYTF
>TRBV18|-|TRBJ1-1|TRBD1
TGTGCCAGCTCACTAGACAGGGAGGTAGCTTTCTTT
CASSLDREVAFF
>TRBV2|-|TRBJ1-2|-
TGTGCCAGCCGTGGGGGGGAGAACTATGGCTACACCTTC
CASRGGENYGYTF
>TRBV18|-|TRBJ2-7|-
TGTGCCAGCTCACCTACCTCGGGCGGGCACGAGCAGTACTTC
CASSPTSGGHEQYF
>TRBV15|-|TRBJ2-2|-
TGTGCCACCAGCGGAGGAGGGGAGGTGTCTGAGGAGCTGTTTTTT
CATSGGGEVSEELFF
>TRBV30|-|TRBJ1-2|TRBD1
TGTGCCTGGACCCACCTGGCAGGGGGATTTTCTGGCTACACCTTC
CAWTHLAGGFSGYTF
>TRBV19|once|TRBJ2-3|TRBD2
TGTGCCAGTAGTATAGTAAGCGGGGGGGCGTACGATACGCAGTATTTT
CASSIVSGGAYDTQYF
>TRBV6-5|-|TRBJ1-1|-
TGTGCCAGCAGTTCGCCCCGGGGGAACACTGAAGCTTTCTTT
CASSSPRGNTEAFF
>TRBV6-1|-|TRBJ1-1|TRBD1
TGTGCCAGCAGTGAACCCCGGACAGGGGTAACTGAAGCTTTCTTT
CASSEPRTGVTEAFF
>TRBV19|-|TRBJ1-5|-
TGTGCCAGACTTAGCGGTCAGCCCCAGCATTTT
CARLSGQPQHF
>TRBV7-2|-|TRBJ2-3|-
TGTGCCAGCAGCTTAACCCCTGGCGGGCACAATAGGGATACGCAGTATTTT
CASSLTPGGHNRDTQYF
>TRBV19|-|TRBJ2-7|TRBD1
TGTGCCAGTACTAAGACAGGGGGCACGTACGAGCAGTACTTC
CASTKTGGTYEQYF
>TRBV6-5|-|TRBJ2-3|TRBD1
TGTGCCAGCAGTTATTCGGGACAGGGTATCACAGATACGCAGTATTTT
CASSYSGQGITDTQYF
>TRBV19|-|TRBJ1-1|TRBD1
TGTGCCAGTACGGCAACCGGGACAGGGAGCACTGAAGCTTTCTTT
CASTATGTGSTEAFF
>TRBV5-1|few|TRBJ2-7|-
TGCGCCAGCAGCATCAATCAGGGGCCCTACGAGCAGTACTTC
CASSINQGPYEQYF
>TRBV7-3|-|TRBJ2-1|TRBD2
TGTGCCAGCAGCCCCATGGGACTAGCGGGGGACAATGAGCAGTTCTTC
CASSPMGLAGDNEQFF
>TRBV14|-|TRBJ1-4|-
TGTGCCAGCAGCCAAGATGACCTAGTGGGAAAACTGTTTTTT
CASSQDDLVGKLFF
>TRBV11-2|-|TRBJ2-3|TRBD1
TGTGCCAGCAGCGTGCTGACAGGGACATACACAGATACGCAGTATTTT
CASSVLTGTYTDTQYF
>TRBV5-1|-|TRBJ2-3|TRBD2
TGCGCCAGCAGCCCTGACCCTAGCGGGAGATTGGAAGATACGCAGTATTTT
CASSPDPSGRLEDTQYF
>TRBV30|-|TRBJ2-2|-
TGTGCCTGGAGACAGGGCTACACCGGGGAGCTGTTTTTT
CAWRQGYTGELFF
>TRBV5-1|-|TRBJ1-6|-
TGCGCCAGCAGCTTGACAGCGGGGAATTCACCCCTCCACTTT
CASSLTAGNSPLHF
>TRBV18|few|TRBJ1-4|-
TGTGCCAGCTCACCTGGGCGTGATGAAAAACTGTTTTTT
CASSPGRDEKLFF
>TRBV7-3|once|TRBJ2-1|TRBD2
TGTGCCAGCAGCACCAGCGGGAGGAGCTCCTACAATGAGCAGTTCTTC
CASSTSGRSSYNEQFF
>TRBV13|-|TRBJ2-3|-
TGTGCCAGCAGCTTAGTAGGGACTCCTTTCACAGATACGCAGTATTTT
CASSLVGTPFTDTQYF
>TRBV2|-|TRBJ2-2|-
TGTGCCAGCAGTGGACAAGCGGCAGAAACCACCGGGGAGCTGTTTTTT
CASSGQAAETTGELFF
>TRBV6-5|-|TRBJ2-7|-
TGTGCCAGCTCTAACAGGGATCTCTACGAGCAGTACTTC
CASSNRDLYEQYF
>TRBV10-3|-|TRBJ2-7|-
TGTGCCATCAGTGATACAGCCTACTCCTACGAGCAGTACTTC
CAISDTAYSYEQYF
>TRBV6-1|-|TRBJ1-1|-
TGTGCCACCGCTCATGTGCGCACTGAAGCTTTCTTT
CATAHVRTEAFF
>TRBV30|-|TRBJ1-5|-
TGTGCCTGGAGTGTTTCAGGTGGATCCAATCAGCCCCAGCATTTT
CAWSVSGGSNQPQHF
>TRBV29-1|-|TRBJ2-7|-
TGCAGCGTTGAAGGGTCGGGGAGCTACGAGCAGTACTTC
CSVEGSGSYEQYF
>TRBV7-2|-|TRBJ2-7|-
TGTGCCAGCAGCTATACTACCTACGAGCAGTACTTC
CASSYTTYEQYF
>TRBV4-1|-|TRBJ2-2|-
TGCGCCAGCAGCCAAGTACGGGGTAGAACCGGGGAGCTGTTTTTT
CASSQVRGRTGELFF
>TRBV9|-|TRBJ2-3|TRBD2
TGTGCCAGCAGCGTAGGTGGTAGCGGGAGAGATACGCAGTATTTT
CASSVGGSGRDTQYF
>TRBV2|-|TRBJ1-2|-
TGTGCCACCACCAGGGGCCAAGGTGGCTACACCTTC
CATTRGQGGYTF
>TRBV7-9|-|TRBJ1-1|-
TGTGCCAGCAGCTTAGAACAGGGGAACACTGAAGCTTTCTTT
CASSLEQGNTEAFF
>TRBV4-1|-|TRBJ2-5|TRBD2
TGCGCCAGCAGCCAAGACTGGACTAGCAGAGAGACCCAGTACTTC
CASSQDWTSRETQYF
>TRBV19|-|TRBJ2-2|TRBD1
TGTGCCAGTAGTAAGCCCAGGGGGCTAAAGAACACCGGGGAGCTGTTTTTT
CASSKPRGLKNTGELFF
>TRBV5-6|-|TRBJ1-3|TRBD1
TGTGCCAGCCAGACAGGGATTGGAAACACCATATATTTT
CASQTGIGNTIYF
>TRBV2|-|TRBJ2-3|TRBD1
TGTGCCAGCAGTGGACAGGGGCAAGATACGCAGTATTTT
CASSGQGQDTQYF